Sequencing of this T cell receptor beta chain was carried out in a study of monozygotic twins with inflammatory bowel disease. TCRdb re-analyzed the 5' RACE reads; it lists each CDR3 protein once, without DNA. The sample data list about 210,000 distinct CDR3 sequences. The germline V gene has CDR1 SGHTA and CDR2 FQGNSA. There are 15 residues in the CDR3. Whole-study results and caveats: No one strong IBD-associated signal or clonotype was supported.

With respect to this clonotype: What it binds is not known.

The chain uses TRBV7-2 and TRBJ2-7; lacking DNA, the TRBD2 call made by TCRdb goes unchecked. This TCR was sampled from a human donor with ulcerative colitis or Crohn's disease, or a healthy co-twin of an affected twin (not recorded which). Input material: blood. The CDR3 here is CASSLQPSLSYEQYF.